The present T cell receptor (beta chain) was sequenced within a study of cytomegalovirus exposure and HLA in healthy donors. PCR primers comprised 60 Vbeta and 13 Jbeta primers. Method: immunoSEQ multiplex PCR; TCRdb's copy keeps in-frame clones and lacks some. The sample lists over 100,000 clones, 65% to 75% occurring once. Study results and limitations: Across donors, sequencing depth was assumed by presence/absence analyses to be roughly uniform. TCR beta V- and J-gene trimming was later associated with a missense DCLRE1C variant.

This clone was seen only a few times. Its antigen is undetermined. The origin of this receptor is a man aged 30 to 39 in good health and CMV-seropositive. The sequencing input was PBMCs.

The CDR3 is CASTAYQNTEAFF. The CDR3 region has the DNA TGTGCCAGCACCGCCTATCAGAACACTGAAGCTTTCTTT. V gene TRBV9 combines with J gene TRBJ1-1; D is uncertain. The germline CDR1 and CDR2 sequences are SGDLS and YYNGEE. V lost 6 bases and J lost 1, with 10 bases in between. The CDR3 is 13 residues long.